This T cell receptor (beta chain) was retrieved from a study of early T cells in non-severe SARS-CoV-2 infection (dated by TCRdb to the early 2020s). General notes on the study: Bulk RNA from unsorted whole blood was used for TCR sequencing, so alpha and beta chains could not be paired. Results the study describes overall, beyond this receptor: VDJdb matching was skewed toward anti-spike CD8 responses and likely underestimated virus-specific expansions by missing private and CD4 specificities.

Only a few counts were recorded for this clonotype. What this receptor recognizes is not known. No quality values exist for individual bases; no much larger clone is one base distant. Libraries were prepared through 5' RACE. Sequencing instrument: NextSeq 500. Unique molecular identifiers were attached to individual cDNA molecules in the TCR library protocol so that sequencing error and PCR bias could be corrected. Both TCR alpha and beta chains were sequenced, and tight co-correlation was observed between alpha and beta sequence abundances in each sample. On the authors' methods: Decombinator V4 was used to annotate the V gene, J gene and CDR3 of the TCR sequences. Expanded TCRs were defined as changing significantly between any two time points under a Poisson model with p below 0.0001. TCR abundances were normalised to the total number of TCRs sequenced per sample and were expressed as counts per million. TRAV1-2 paired with TRAJ12, TRAJ20 or TRAJ33 defined MAIT TCRs, while TRAV10 paired with TRAJ18 defined iNKT TCRs. A search of VDJdb, accessed on 1 November 2021, was run for TCRs annotated to CMV, EBV and SARS-CoV-2, with TCRs annotated for multiple antigens excluded. Starting from the raw public reads, TCRdb applied fastp trimming at Q25, assembled clones with MiXCR and retained in-frame beta chains. Entries are consolidated by CDR3 protein sequence, retaining the most common genes and DNA. These V and J calls are TCRdb output, not the study's own analysis. A total of fewer than 40,000 distinct CDR3 sequences appear in this sample, 5.5% to 7% of them only once. The ten largest clonotypes hold about 5% of the sample.

This was a case-control study nested in a cohort of healthcare workers in London, UK, who had nasopharyngeal swab PCR tests and blood samples taken every week. Healthcare workers were recruited during the week of the UK lockdown, between 23 and 31 March 2020, and followed weekly for up to roughly 16 weeks. The CDR3 sequence holds 14 residues, the cysteine and phenylalanine included. The kept DNA is CDR3 alone, 42 bases in frame from the first base. Reading the germline V gene gives CDR1 WSHSY and CDR2 SAAADI. Trimming costs V 5 bases and J 0 bases, and their ends lie 11 bases apart. This clonotype originated in an adult who was a healthcare worker with PCR-confirmed SARS-CoV-2 infection or an uninfected control (not recorded which). The sequence joins TRBV10-2 to TRBJ2-7, with TRBD1 tentatively as D gene (6 bases match). The material sequenced was whole blood. The nucleotide sequence reads TGCGCCAGCAGTTCAGGGGACAACTCCTACGAGCAGTACTTC. This translates into CASSSGDNSYEQYF.